This note documents a single T cell receptor (beta chain) sequence. Its antigen is undetermined. During the collection period, no donor immune events like infections were recorded. These data are taken from a study of identifying expanded T cells in peripheral blood. Regarding the study as a whole: Clone count variance between approximately two-week samples rose with total template count.

Repertoires were generated with immunoSEQ multiplex PCR, while TCRdb's copy carries only in-frame clones and drops some. The data contain about 97,000 clones, approximately 88% of them singletons. This receptor was obtained from a person between 18 and 69 years old in good health. Specimen: blood.

The CDR3 sequence is CASSSPQGLYEQYF. In nucleotides, the CDR3 is TGTGCCAGCAGCTCGCCCCAGGGCCTCTACGAGCAGTACTTC. The genes are TRBV11-2 and TRBJ2-7, with D perhaps matching TRBD1 (5 bases). The germline V and J ends were trimmed by 4 bases and 3 bases, with 13 bases remaining between them. The CDR3 totals 14 residues. The germline V gene has CDR1 SGHAT and CDR2 FQNNGV.